This T cell receptor beta chain was captured in a study of blood T cell repertoires in COVID-19. Overall study context: T cells, B-cell-depleted T cells, or PBMCs supplied cDNA or gDNA.

V trimming: 4 bases; J trimming: 6 bases; junction bases outside the gene matches: 6. There are 14 residues in the CDR3. In germline, CDR1 is SGHRS, CDR2 YFSETQ. Per the original data handling: Estimation of nucleated cell counts was performed using reference gene primer amplification. The table came from immunoSEQ multiplex PCR; TCRdb's copy has only in-frame clones and leaves some out. The V and J calls and clone size come from that table; D and trimming were worked out from the DNA. This sample has 200,000 to 250,000 clones, with approximately 81% found just once. The genes are TRBV5-1 and TRBJ2-3, with 9 bases that match TRBD1. Specimen: peripheral blood. The clonotype comes from a middle-aged man who had recovered from COVID-19. The CDR3 DNA sequence: TGCGCCAGCAGCCAAGGGACAGGGAGGGATACGCAGTATTTT. Translating gives CASSQGTGRDTQYF.